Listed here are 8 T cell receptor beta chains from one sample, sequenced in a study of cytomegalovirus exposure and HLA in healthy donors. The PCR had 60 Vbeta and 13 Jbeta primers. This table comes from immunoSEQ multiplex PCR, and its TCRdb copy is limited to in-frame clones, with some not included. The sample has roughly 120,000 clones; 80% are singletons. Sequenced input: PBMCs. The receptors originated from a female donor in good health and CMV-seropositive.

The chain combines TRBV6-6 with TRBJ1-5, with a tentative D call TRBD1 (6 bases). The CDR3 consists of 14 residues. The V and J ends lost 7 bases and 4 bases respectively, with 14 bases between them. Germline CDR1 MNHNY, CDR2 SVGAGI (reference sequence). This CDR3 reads CASKADRSNQPQHF. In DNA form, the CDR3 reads TGTGCCAGCAAGGCCGACAGGAGTAATCAGCCCCAGCATTTT.

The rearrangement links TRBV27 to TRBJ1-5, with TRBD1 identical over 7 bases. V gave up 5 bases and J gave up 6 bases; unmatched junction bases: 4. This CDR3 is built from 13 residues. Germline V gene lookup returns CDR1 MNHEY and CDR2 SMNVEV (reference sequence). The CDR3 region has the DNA TGTGCCAGCAGTGTACAGGGGATTCAGCCCCAGCATTTT. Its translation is CASSVQGIQPQHF.

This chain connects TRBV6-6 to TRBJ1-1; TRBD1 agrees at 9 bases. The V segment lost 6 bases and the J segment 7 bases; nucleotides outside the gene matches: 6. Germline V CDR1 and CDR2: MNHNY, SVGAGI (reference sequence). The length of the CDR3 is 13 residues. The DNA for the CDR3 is TGTGCCAGCAGGAGGACAGGGGAGGATGAAGCTTTCTTT. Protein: CASRRTGEDEAFF.

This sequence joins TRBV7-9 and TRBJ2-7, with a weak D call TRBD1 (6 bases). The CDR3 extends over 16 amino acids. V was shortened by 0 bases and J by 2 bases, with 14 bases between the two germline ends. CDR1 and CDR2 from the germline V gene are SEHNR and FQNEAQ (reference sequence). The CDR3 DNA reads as TGTGCCAGCAGCTTAGCGAAGACAGGAATCGCCTACGAGCAGTACTTC. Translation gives CASSLAKTGIAYEQYF. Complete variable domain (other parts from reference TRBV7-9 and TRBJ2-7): DTGVSQNPRHKITKRGQNVTFRCDPISEHNRLYWYRQTLGQGPEFLTYFQNEAQLEKSRLLSDRFSAERPKGSFSTLEIQRTEQGDSAMYLCASSLAKTGIAYEQYFGPGTRLTVT.

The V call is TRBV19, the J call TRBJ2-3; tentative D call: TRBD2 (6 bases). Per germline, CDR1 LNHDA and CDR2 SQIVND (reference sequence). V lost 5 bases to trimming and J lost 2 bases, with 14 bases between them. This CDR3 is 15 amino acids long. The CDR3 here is CASSSPRGTTDTQYF. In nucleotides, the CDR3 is TGTGCCAGTAGTTCCCCCCGGGGGACCACAGATACGCAGTATTTT.

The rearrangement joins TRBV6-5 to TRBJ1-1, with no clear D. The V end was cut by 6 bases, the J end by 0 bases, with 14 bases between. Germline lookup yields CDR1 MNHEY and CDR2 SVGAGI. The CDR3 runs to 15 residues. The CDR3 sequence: CASRATADMNTEAFF. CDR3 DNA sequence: TGTGCCAGCAGGGCCACAGCAGACATGAACACTGAAGCTTTCTTT.

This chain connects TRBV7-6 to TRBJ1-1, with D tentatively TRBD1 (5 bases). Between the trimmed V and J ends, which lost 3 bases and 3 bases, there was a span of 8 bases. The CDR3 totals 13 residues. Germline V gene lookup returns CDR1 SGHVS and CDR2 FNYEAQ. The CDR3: CASSFGGDTEAFF. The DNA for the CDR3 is TGTGCCAGCAGCTTCGGGGGGGACACTGAAGCTTTCTTT.

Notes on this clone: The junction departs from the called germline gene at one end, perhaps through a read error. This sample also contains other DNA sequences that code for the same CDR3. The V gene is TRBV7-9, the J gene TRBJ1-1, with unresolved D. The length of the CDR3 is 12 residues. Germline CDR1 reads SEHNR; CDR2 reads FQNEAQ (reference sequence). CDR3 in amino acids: CSSSFPGTEAFF. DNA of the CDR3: TGTTCCAGCAGCTTTCCGGGCACTGAAGCTTTCTTT.